The subject of this entry is one T cell receptor beta chain. Its antigen is not identified. In the original processing: Building a distant-metastasis classifier for papillary thyroid cancer drew on CDR3 differences across clinicopathological groups. TCRdb recomputed clones from the PCR reads via MiXCR. The V and J calls and clone size come from TCRdb's table, not from the authors' own analysis. The profile shows about 39,000 clones, approximately 17% of them singletons. All patients were treatment-naive before thyroid surgery. The source of the sample is a study of metastatic and nonmetastatic thyroid tumors. Turning to the study itself: Malignant thyroid and benign thyroid patients provided blood and tumor or nodule tissue whose repertoires were compared.

Unmatched junction bases numbered 6, after V lost 4 bases and J lost 3 bases. Germline loops: CDR1 SGHNT, CDR2 YYREEE (reference sequence). The CDR3 loop spans 14 amino acids. Regarding the study as a whole: TCR beta diversity was reportedly significantly higher in malignant thyroid tumors than benign nodules, in blood and tumor.

Sequencing was done on a sample of tumor tissue. This sequence was found in a female donor with papillary thyroid cancer or a benign thyroid nodule (not recorded which). Some clones in this sample may be carry-over from other donors' samples. The chain combines TRBV5-4 with TRBJ2-5; 7 positions agree with TRBD1. CDR3 nucleotide sequence: TGTGCCAGCAGCCCGGCTGGGACAGAAGAGACCCAGTACTTC. Translation gives CASSPAGTEETQYF.